The next 18 T cell receptor beta chains were all read from a single sample in a study of cytomegalovirus exposure and HLA in healthy donors. The PCR used 60 Vbeta and 13 Jbeta primers. Produced via immunoSEQ multiplex PCR; TCRdb's table is partial and in-frame only. Here the sample spans 85,000 to 100,000 clones, over 60% being singletons. Sequences were obtained from PBMCs. The receptors stem from a male donor in good health and CMV-seropositive.

The rearrangement uses TRBV5-6 and TRBJ1-1; no clear D. Germline CDR1 is SGHDT and CDR2 is YYEEEE. CDR3 length equals 13 residues. Trimming pared 0 bases from V and 5 bases from J, leaving 8 bases between. CDR3 bases: TGTGCCAGCAGCTTGGGGCCGAGGACTGAAGCTTTCTTT. Translated: CASSLGPRTEAFF.

CDR3 DNA sequence: TGTGCCAGCAGCGAACAAGGAGGCAGGGGCACTGAAGCTTTCTTT. Translated: CASSEQGGRGTEAFF. The chain is built from TRBV14 and TRBJ1-1; D might be TRBD1 (6 bases). V dropped 5 bases and J dropped 4 bases, with 17 bases sitting between them. CDR3 length: 15 residues. The germline V gene has CDR1 SGHDN and CDR2 FVKESK. Combining the CDR3 with reference TRBV14 and TRBJ1-1 gives the whole variable domain EAGVTQFPSHSVIEKGQTVTLRCDPISGHDNLYWYRRVMGKEIKFLLHFVKESKQDESGMPNNRFLAERTGGTYSTLKVQPAELEDSGVYFCASSEQGGRGTEAFFGQGTRLTVV.

The CDR3 loop reads CASSRGVSVGNEQFF. The CDR3 bases are TGTGCCAGCAGCCGAGGAGTCAGTGTCGGCAATGAGCAGTTCTTC. This chain joins TRBV6-5 and TRBJ2-1; D not certain. The CDR3 runs 15 residues. The germline gives CDR1 MNHEY, CDR2 SVGAGI. Trimming took off 6 bases at V and 6 bases at J, with 18 bases between the two ends.

This rearrangement joins TRBV4-1 to TRBJ2-6, with D unclear. Germline lookup yields CDR1 MGHRA and CDR2 YSYEKL. With 0 bases removed from V and 1 base from J, the gap between germline ends came to 16 bases. The CDR3 length is 19 residues. In DNA, the CDR3 is TGCGCCAGCAGCCAAGATATAACAACACGATTTTCTGGGGCCAACGTCCTGACTTTC. It yields the protein CASSQDITTRFSGANVLTF.

The V call is TRBV7-6, the J call TRBJ2-2, with D tentatively TRBD1 (5 bases). This CDR3 is built from 14 residues. Germline CDR1 reads SGHVS; CDR2 reads FNYEAQ. V lost 1 base and J lost 8, with 11 bases in between. CDR3 residues: CASSLVLGQGELFF. The CDR3 DNA is TGTGCCAGCAGCTTAGTCTTGGGGCAGGGGGAGCTGTTTTTT. Full variable domain (remainder filled in from reference TRBV7-6 and TRBJ2-2): GAGVSQSPRYKVTKRGQDVALRCDPISGHVSLYWYRQALGQGPEFLTYFNYEAQQDKSGLPNDRFSAERPEGSISTLTIQRTEQRDSAMYRCASSLVLGQGELFFGEGSRLTVL.

The gene calls are TRBV7-2 and TRBJ1-5, with D unclear. Germline assignment: CDR1 SGHTA and CDR2 FQGNSA. V gave up 1 base and J gave up 1 base, with 8 bases separating them. The CDR3 has 15 amino acids. This CDR3 is CASSLGSRSNQPQHF. CDR3 DNA: TGTGCCAGCAGCTTAGGATCCCGGAGCAATCAGCCCCAGCATTTT.

The CDR3 nucleotides are TGTGCCAGCAGCCGAGGACAGGGCGGCTATGGCTACACCTTC. Protein product: CASSRGQGGYGYTF. This chain joins TRBV27 and TRBJ1-2; 8 positions agree with TRBD1. The V gene end was trimmed by 6 bases and the J gene end by 4 bases; junction bases not matched to a gene: 7. Per germline, CDR1 MNHEY and CDR2 SMNVEV (reference sequence). The CDR3 runs 14 residues.

The V and J genes are TRBV5-6 and TRBJ2-6, with D hard to call. Germline V gene data show CDR1 as SGHDT and CDR2 as YYEEEE. The CDR3 loop spans 13 amino acids. V shed 0 bases and J shed 4 bases, with 2 bases lying between them. The CDR3: CASSLAGANVLTF. The DNA of the CDR3 is TGTGCCAGCAGCTTGGCAGGGGCCAACGTCCTGACTTTC.

This chain joins TRBV6-1 and TRBJ2-7; 10 bases match TRBD1. The CDR3 consists of 14 residues. Unmatched junction bases numbered 6, after V lost 7 bases and J lost 3 bases. The germline V gene has CDR1 MNHNS and CDR2 SASEGT. The CDR3 is CASMADRGFYEQYF. The DNA of the CDR3 is TGTGCCAGCATGGCGGACAGGGGGTTCTACGAGCAGTACTTC.

This clone was recorded a few times. The chain recombines TRBV5-1 with TRBJ1-1; D may be TRBD1 (6 bases). With 6 bases removed from V and 0 bases from J, the gap between germline ends came to 15 bases. This CDR3 region has 15 residues. Germline CDR1 is SGHRS and CDR2 is YFSETQ. The CDR3 here is CASTTQGILNTEAFF. The CDR3, as DNA: TGCGCCAGCACAACCCAGGGGATCCTGAACACTGAAGCTTTCTTT.

This chain joins TRBV27 and TRBJ2-2; possible D gene TRBD1, 6 bases. V dropped 4 bases and J dropped 5 bases, with 11 bases sitting between them. Germline assignment: CDR1 MNHEY and CDR2 SMNVEV (reference sequence). The CDR3 extends over 14 amino acids. The CDR3 nucleotides are TGTGCCAGCAGTTCACTGGACAGAACCGGGGAGCTGTTTTTT. This encodes CASSSLDRTGELFF.

J is TRBJ1-1 and V is TRBV9; tentative D call: TRBD1 (5 bases). V lost 5 bases and J 2 bases, leaving 13 bases between the germline ends. Germline V lookup: CDR1 SGDLS, CDR2 YYNGEE. The length of the CDR3 is 14 residues. The CDR3 DNA reads TGTGCCAGCAGTTGGGGGGGGGAAAACACTGAAGCTTTCTTT. Encoded protein: CASSWGGENTEAFF.

The chain carries TRBV5-6 and TRBJ1-5, with D tentatively TRBD1 (5 bases). V lost 4 bases and J 8 bases, leaving 10 bases between the germline ends. The CDR3 runs to 12 residues. CDR1 SGHDT and CDR2 YYEEEE come from the germline V gene. The CDR3 nucleotides are TGTGCCAGCAGCCGTGGGGGGGAGCCCCAGCATTTT. Translating gives CASSRGGEPQHF.

J is TRBJ1-2 and V is TRBV4-1, with 7 nucleotides matching TRBD1. The CDR3 runs 15 residues. Germline trimming cut 3 bases from V and 1 base from J; bases unmatched to any gene: 5. Germline V CDR1 and CDR2: MGHRA, YSYEKL. The CDR3 reads CASSQWGDSNYGYTF. In DNA, the CDR3 is TGCGCCAGCAGCCAGTGGGGGGACAGTAACTATGGCTACACCTTC.

The CDR3 loop reads CASSKAPREKGQDSSNQPQHF. The CDR3 region has the DNA TGTGCCAGCAGCAAAGCGCCCCGGGAAAAAGGCCAGGACTCTAGCAATCAGCCCCAGCATTTT. V is TRBV21-1 and J is TRBJ1-5. TRBV21-1 is classified as a pseudogene. CDR3 length: 21 amino acids.

A single count supports this clone. This rearrangement joins TRBV5-1 to TRBJ2-3, with no clear D. V lost 4 bases to trimming and J lost 3 bases, with 9 bases between them. The CDR3 is 13 amino acids. CDR1 is SGHRS, CDR2 YFSETQ, per germline. CDR3 protein: CASSPEVTDTQYF. CDR3 nucleotides: TGCGCCAGCAGCCCCGAGGTGACAGATACGCAGTATTTT. Using reference TRBV5-1 and TRBJ2-3 for the parts outside the CDR3, the full variable domain is KAGVTQTPRYLIKTRGQQVTLSCSPISGHRSVSWYQQTPGQGLQFLFEYFSETQRNKGNFPGRFSGRQFSNSRSEMNVSTLELGDSALYLCASSPEVTDTQYFGPGTRLTVL.

The V and J genes are TRBV7-2 and TRBJ2-1; 8 bases fit TRBD1. CDR3 length: 16 residues. Germline-derived CDR1 and CDR2 are SGHTA and FQGNSA. Trimming at V came to 8 bases and at J to 1 base, leaving 10 bases not matched to a gene. The chain's CDR3 is CASSSPDRVSYNEQFF. The CDR3 nucleotides read TGTGCCAGCTCCTCCCCGGACAGGGTATCCTACAATGAGCAGTTCTTC.

This clone has just a few counts. V gene TRBV7-9 combines with J gene TRBJ1-5; D is uncertain. Germline V CDR1 and CDR2: SEHNR, FQNEAQ (reference sequence). V lost 1 base to trimming and J lost 6 bases, with 10 bases between them. There are 14 residues in the CDR3. CDR3 bases: TGTGCCAGCAGCTTAGATATTGGGAGTCAGCCCCAGCATTTT. It translates to CASSLDIGSQPQHF.